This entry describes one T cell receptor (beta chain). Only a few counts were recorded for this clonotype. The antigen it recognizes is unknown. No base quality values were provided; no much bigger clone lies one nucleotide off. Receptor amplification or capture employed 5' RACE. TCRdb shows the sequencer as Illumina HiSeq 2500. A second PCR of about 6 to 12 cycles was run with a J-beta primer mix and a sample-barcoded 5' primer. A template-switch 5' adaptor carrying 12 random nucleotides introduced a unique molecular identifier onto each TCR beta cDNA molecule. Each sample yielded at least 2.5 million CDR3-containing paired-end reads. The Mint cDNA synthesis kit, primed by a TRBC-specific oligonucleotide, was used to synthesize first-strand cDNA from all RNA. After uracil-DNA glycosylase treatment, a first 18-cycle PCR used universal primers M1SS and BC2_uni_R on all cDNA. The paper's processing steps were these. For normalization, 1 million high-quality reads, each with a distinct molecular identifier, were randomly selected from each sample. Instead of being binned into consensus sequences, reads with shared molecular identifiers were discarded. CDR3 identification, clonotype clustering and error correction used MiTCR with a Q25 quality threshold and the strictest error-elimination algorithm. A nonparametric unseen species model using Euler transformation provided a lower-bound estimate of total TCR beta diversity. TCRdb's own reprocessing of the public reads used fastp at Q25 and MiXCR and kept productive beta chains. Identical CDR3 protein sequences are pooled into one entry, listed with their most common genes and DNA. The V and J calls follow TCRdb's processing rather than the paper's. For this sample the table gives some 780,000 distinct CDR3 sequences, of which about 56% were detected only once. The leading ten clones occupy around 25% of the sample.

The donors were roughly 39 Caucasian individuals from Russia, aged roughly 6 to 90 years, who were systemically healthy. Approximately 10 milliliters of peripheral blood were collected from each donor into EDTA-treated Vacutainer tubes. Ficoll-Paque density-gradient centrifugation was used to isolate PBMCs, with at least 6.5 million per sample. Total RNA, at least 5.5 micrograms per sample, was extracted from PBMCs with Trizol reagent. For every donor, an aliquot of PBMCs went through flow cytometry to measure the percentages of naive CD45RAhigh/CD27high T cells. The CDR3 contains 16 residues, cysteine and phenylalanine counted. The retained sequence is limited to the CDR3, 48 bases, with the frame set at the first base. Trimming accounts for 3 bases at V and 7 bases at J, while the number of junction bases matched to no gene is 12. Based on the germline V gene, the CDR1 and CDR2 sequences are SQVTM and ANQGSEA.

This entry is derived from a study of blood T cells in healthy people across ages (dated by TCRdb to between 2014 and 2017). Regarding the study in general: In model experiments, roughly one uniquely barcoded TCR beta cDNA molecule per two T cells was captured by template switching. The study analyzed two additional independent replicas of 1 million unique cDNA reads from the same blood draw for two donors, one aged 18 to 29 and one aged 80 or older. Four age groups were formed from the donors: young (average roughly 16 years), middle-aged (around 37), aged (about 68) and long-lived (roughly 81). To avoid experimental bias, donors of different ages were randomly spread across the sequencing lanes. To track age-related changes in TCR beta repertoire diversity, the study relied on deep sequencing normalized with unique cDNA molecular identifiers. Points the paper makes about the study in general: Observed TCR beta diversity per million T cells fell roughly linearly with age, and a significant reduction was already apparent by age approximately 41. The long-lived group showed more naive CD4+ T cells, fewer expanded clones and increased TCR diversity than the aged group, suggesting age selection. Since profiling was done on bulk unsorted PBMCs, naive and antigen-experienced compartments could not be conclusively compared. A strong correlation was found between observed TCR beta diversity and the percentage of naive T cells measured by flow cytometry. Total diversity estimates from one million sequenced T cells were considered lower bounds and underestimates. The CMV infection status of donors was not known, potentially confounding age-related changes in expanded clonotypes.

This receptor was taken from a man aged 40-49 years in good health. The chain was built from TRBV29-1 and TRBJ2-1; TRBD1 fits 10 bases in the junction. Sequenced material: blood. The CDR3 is CSVDLAGTGVSNEQFF. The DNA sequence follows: TGCAGCGTTGACTTAGCCGGGACAGGGGTTTCTAATGAGCAGTTCTTC.